This TCR beta chain is from a study of tissue T cells after allogeneic stem cell transplantation. Turning to this clone: The antigen is not known. Gene names are mouse gene names. The read ends 1 residue before the CDR3 terminus; that terminus is restored from the germline J gene.

The germline V gene has CDR1 NNHDY and CDR2 SYVADS. The CDR3 length is 13 residues. Trimming left V 2 bases short and J 3 bases short, with 8 bases between. Generated by immunoSEQ multiplex PCR, the TCRdb table keeps only in-frame clones and is missing some. The sample holds about 48,000 clones, 73% seen once. Overall study results and limits: Motif-based clustering found tissue-specific repertoire signatures shared across patients, though few clones were shared. Only a limited share of tissue TCRs appeared in blood or spleen.

This clonotype originated in a pool of C57BL/6 mice in good health. The sequenced sample consisted of sorted cells pooled from one or two spleens. The V and J genes are TRBV13-3 and TRBJ1-2, with a tentative D call TRBD1 (5 bases). The sequenced part of the CDR3 DNA is TGTGCCAGCAGTGACAGGGCGGACTCCGACTACACC. Translating gives CASSDRADSDYT. The whole CDR3 protein is CASSDRADSDYTF.